This T cell receptor beta chain was found in a study of blood T cell repertoires in COVID-19. Study at large: T cells, B-cell-depleted T cells, or PBMCs supplied cDNA or gDNA.

Produced via immunoSEQ multiplex PCR; TCRdb's table is partial and in-frame only. The profile shows approximately 170,000 clones, around 86% of them singletons. V lost 4 bases to trimming and J lost 9 bases; unmatched junction nucleotides: 9. This CDR3 region has 15 residues. Germline CDR1 and CDR2: SGHTA and FQGNSA. Comment on this clone: This CDR3 is also generated by other DNA sequences in the sample.

V gene TRBV7-2 combines with J gene TRBJ2-1; TRBD2 matches at 10 bases. Sequencing was done on a sample of peripheral blood. The sequence derives from an older woman with COVID-19, enrolled during active disease. The CDR3 DNA sequence: TGTGCCAGCAGCTCCGGGCTAGCGGGAGTTGGTGAGCAGTTCTTC. Its protein product is CASSSGLAGVGEQFF.